These 2 T cell receptor beta chains were sequenced from one sample in a study of blood T cell repertoires in COVID-19. Produced via immunoSEQ multiplex PCR; TCRdb's table is partial and in-frame only. The sample contains 150,000 to 200,000 clones, approximately 88% of which appear only once. The sample taken for sequencing was peripheral blood. The receptor set was obtained from a woman aged 45-60 years with acute or convalescent COVID-19.

The chain uses TRBV11-2 and TRBJ1-5, with D perhaps TRBD1 (6 bases). Germline V gene lookup returns CDR1 SGHAT and CDR2 FQNNGV. The germline V and J ends were trimmed by 6 bases and 5 bases, with 14 bases remaining between them. The CDR3 loop spans 14 amino acids. CDR3 sequence reads: CASSLSSGDQPQHF. The CDR3 coding sequence is TGTGCCAGCAGTTTAAGCTCAGGGGATCAGCCCCAGCATTTT.

The chain recombines TRBV11-2 with TRBJ2-5; D is perhaps TRBD2 (6 bases). V was shortened by 3 bases and J by 5 bases, with 10 bases between the two germline ends. There are 13 residues in the CDR3. Germline values: CDR1 SGHAT, CDR2 FQNNGV. The CDR3 spells CASSFSGDETQYF. The DNA for the CDR3 is TGTGCCAGCAGCTTCTCGGGGGACGAGACCCAGTACTTC.